These 20 T cell receptor beta chains were all obtained from the same sample, sequenced in a study of metastatic and nonmetastatic thyroid tumors. Patients were all untreated before their thyroid surgery. TCRdb re-called the PCR reads via MiXCR. This table has about 82,000 clones, around 13% appearing once. Sequencing was performed on tumor tissue. The receptors originated from a female donor with papillary thyroid cancer or a benign thyroid nodule (not recorded which). Some clones in this sample may be carry-over from other donors' samples.

This clone was seen repeatedly, ten times or more. This sequence joins TRBV6-1 and TRBJ2-7; 9 bases line up with TRBD2. The germline gives CDR1 MNHNS, CDR2 SASEGT. Trimming removed 6 bases from V and 6 bases from J; junction bases left unmatched: 12. This CDR3 region has 15 residues. CDR3: CASSKASSGIREQYF. CDR3 nucleotides: TGTGCCAGCAGCAAGGCCTCTAGCGGGATACGCGAGCAGTACTTC.

This clone came up many times. This chain uses TRBV12-3 or TRBV12-4 with TRBJ2-1; no definite D call. The CDR3 totals 16 residues. The germline V and J ends were trimmed by 6 bases and 2 bases, with 17 bases remaining between them. Here the CDR3 reads CASSSQPVRTYNEQFF. Here the CDR3 DNA reads TGTGCCAGCAGCTCCCAACCGGTTAGAACCTACAATGAGCAGTTCTTC.

This clone occurred a few times. One base away lies a much larger clone, so this may be a sequencing read error. Other nucleotide sequences in the sample specify the same CDR3. This chain links TRBV20-1 with TRBJ2-3, with 9 bases identical to TRBD2. The CDR3 is 14 residues long. Germline V gene data show CDR1 as DFQATT and CDR2 as SNEGSKA (reference sequence). The CDR3 coding sequence is TGCAGTGCAGCCCTAGCGGGGTTGGGGGATACGCAGTACTTT. Translated, it gives CSAALAGLGDTQYF.

The chain combines TRBV20-1 with TRBJ2-7; perhaps D is TRBD1 or TRBD2 (6 bases each). CDR1 is DFQATT and CDR2 is SNEGSKA in the germline V gene (reference sequence). Deletions cut 4 bases from V and 6 bases from J, with 19 bases between. The CDR3 contains 14 residues. CDR3 sequence: CSATEYRVGGEQYF. The DNA for the CDR3 is TGCAGTGCTACAGAGTACAGGGTCGGGGGCGAGCAGTACTTC.

This clone was detected ten times or more. This chain joins TRBV25-1 and TRBJ1-1; maybe TRBD1 (6 bases). CDR3 length equals 13 residues. Trimming took off 7 bases at V and 4 bases at J, with 13 bases between the two ends. Germline V gives CDR1 MGHDK, CDR2 SYGVNS. The CDR3 is CASKSTGTTEAFF. In DNA form, the CDR3 reads TGTGCCAGCAAATCTACAGGGACCACTGAAGCTTTCTTT.

Ten or more counts support this clone. The same CDR3 also results from other DNA sequences found in this sample. This chain links TRBV7-6 with TRBJ2-5, with TRBD2 matching over 8 bases. J lost 6 bases, V lost 3 bases, and 6 bases had no gene match. Germline V gives CDR1 SGHVS, CDR2 FNYEAQ. This CDR3 contains 14 residues. CDR3 protein: CASSFSGVRKTQYF. CDR3 sequence (DNA): TGTGCCAGCAGCTTTAGCGGGGTTCGGAAGACCCAGTACTTC.

Many counts were recorded for this clone. The DNA for the CDR3 is TGTGCCAGCAGCGTAGAGGGAGGGAACCCTCAGCAGTACTTC. Its protein product is CASSVEGGNPQQYF. The chain employs TRBV9 and TRBJ2-7; 7 bases are a match to TRBD2. The CDR3 extends over 14 amino acids. CDR1 SGDLS and CDR2 YYNGEE come from the germline V gene. V shed 0 bases, J shed 8 bases, and the junction held 8 bases outside the gene matches.

This clone was found many times. The J gene is TRBJ1-1, the V gene TRBV14; TRBD1 is a possible D gene (5 bases). The CDR3 has 14 amino acids. Looked up from germline, CDR1 is SGHDN and CDR2 is FVKESK. V was shortened by 0 bases and J by 5 bases, with 10 bases between the two germline ends. The CDR3, as DNA: TGTGCCAGCAGCCAAGATCTCCCAGGGACTGAAGCTTTCTTT. It specifies CASSQDLPGTEAFF.

About this clone itself: This may be a read error, as it is one base from a much larger clone. This sample also contains other DNA sequences that code for the same CDR3. The chain is built from TRBV20-1 and TRBJ1-1; perhaps TRBD1 as D (6 bases). Germline V lookup: CDR1 DFQATT, CDR2 SNEGSKA (reference sequence). The V gene lost 6 bases and the J gene lost 4 bases, with 15 bases spanning the gap. CDR3 length equals 13 residues. The CDR3 loop reads CSASTTGPTEAFF. CDR3 coding DNA: TGCAGTGCCTCAACGACAGGTCCCACTGAAGCTTTCTTT.

Many counts were recorded for this clone. This chain links TRBV12-3 or TRBV12-4 with TRBJ2-5; 7 bases are shared with TRBD2. The CDR3 consists of 13 residues. The V gene end was trimmed by 8 bases and the J gene end by 4 bases; junction bases not matched to a gene: 7. CDR3 in amino acids: CASSTAGVETQYF. For the CDR3, the DNA is TGTGCCAGCTCCACCGCGGGGGTAGAGACCCAGTACTTC.

On this clone: Its ends do not fully match the called genes, so a read error is possible. The rearrangement uses TRBV5-4 and TRBJ1-6, with a possible D match to TRBD1 (6 bases). Germline CDR1 reads SGHNT; CDR2 reads YYREEE (reference sequence). This CDR3 has 17 amino acids. This CDR3 is CANSLGGQCGYNSPLHF. The CDR3 bases are TGTGCCAACAGCTTGGGTGGACAGTGCGGCTACAATTCACCCCTCCACTTT.

This clone was picked up many times. The chain couples TRBV6-6 to TRBJ2-1; D is unclear. CDR1 and CDR2 from the germline V gene are MNHNY and SVGAGI (reference sequence). This CDR3 is built from 19 residues. V was trimmed by 4 bases and J by 8 bases, leaving 30 bases between them. The CDR3 bases are TGTGCCAGCAGTTCCCTATTCTTCCAGGTGGGAAGGCCTGGCCATGAGCAGTTCTTC. This codes for CASSSLFFQVGRPGHEQFF.

Points on this clone: A read error is possible here, since a much larger clone lies one base away. Other DNA variants within this sample encode the same CDR3. The V gene is TRBV9, the J gene TRBJ2-3; D remains ambiguous. Trimming stripped 2 bases from V and 2 bases from J, with 15 bases between. The CDR3 sequence is 16 residues long. The germline V gene has CDR1 SGDLS and CDR2 YYNGEE. CDR3 residues: CASSVGGRTPTDTQYF. The CDR3 DNA reads TGTGCCAGCAGCGTTGGTGGGCGCACCCCCACAGATACGCAGTATTTT.

In its sample, this clone was seen many times. V is TRBV7-9 and J is TRBJ2-2; no clear D gene. The CDR3 loop spans 12 amino acids. Between the trimmed V and J ends, which lost 2 bases and 8 bases, there was a span of 6 bases. Germline CDR1 and CDR2: SEHNR and FQNEAQ (reference sequence). The DNA for the CDR3 is TGTGCCAGCAGCTTATTGTCGGGGGAGCTGTTTTTT. It encodes CASSLLSGELFF. Full variable domain (outside the CDR3, taken from reference TRBV7-9 and TRBJ2-2): DTGVSQNPRHKITKRGQNVTFRCDPISEHNRLYWYRQTLGQGPEFLTYFQNEAQLEKSRLLSDRFSAERPKGSFSTLEIQRTEQGDSAMYLCASSLLSGELFFGEGSRLTVL.

This clone has at least ten counts. The rearrangement links TRBV14 to TRBJ2-7; 9 nucleotides agree with TRBD2. In germline, CDR1 is SGHDN, CDR2 FVKESK. V shed 5 bases and J 2 bases; nucleotides not matched to a gene: 10. This CDR3 contains 16 residues. The CDR3 nucleotides read TGTGCCAGCAGCTCAAGGGGGACTAGCTTTCCCTACGAGCAGTACTTC. This translates into CASSSRGTSFPYEQYF. Full variable domain (rest looked up from reference TRBV14 and TRBJ2-7): EAGVTQFPSHSVIEKGQTVTLRCDPISGHDNLYWYRRVMGKEIKFLLHFVKESKQDESGMPNNRFLAERTGGTYSTLKVQPAELEDSGVYFCASSSRGTSFPYEQYFGPGTRLTVT.

About this clone itself: A much more abundant neighbour one base away suggests this may be a read error. The same CDR3 can be traced to other DNA sequences in this sample. The chain carries TRBV4-2 and TRBJ2-5; 9 positions match TRBD2. This CDR3 has 15 amino acids. V dropped 4 bases and J dropped 5; count of bases not matched to a gene: 8. Germline loops: CDR1 LGHNA, CDR2 YNFKEQ. The CDR3 DNA is TGTGCCAGCAGCCCCGTTCCTAGCGGGAAGGAGACCCAGTACTTC. Translated, it gives CASSPVPSGKETQYF.

Many counts were recorded for this clone. The chain has TRBV10-1 and TRBJ2-3, with D possibly being TRBD2 (5 bases). V shed 0 bases and J shed 0 bases, with 10 bases lying between them. Per germline, CDR1 WNHNN and CDR2 SYGVQD (reference sequence). This CDR3 is built from 16 residues. The CDR3 DNA reads TGCGCCAGCAGTGAGTCGCGGGCGGAAAGCACAGATACGCAGTATTTT. Translated: CASSESRAESTDTQYF.

This clone was seen ten or more times. V is TRBV5-6 and J is TRBJ2-1, with TRBD1 matching 12 bases. Germline values: CDR1 SGHDT, CDR2 YYEEEE. The V gene end was trimmed by 5 bases and the J gene end by 8 bases; junction bases not matched to a gene: 8. The CDR3 totals 15 residues. The CDR3 here is CASRAGTGGVYEQFF. DNA for the CDR3: TGTGCCAGCAGGGCCGGGACAGGGGGCGTCTATGAGCAGTTCTTC.

This clone was seen a handful of times. The chain has TRBV6-2 or TRBV6-3 and TRBJ2-7; 15 nucleotides line up with TRBD2. J was trimmed by 5 bases and V by 7 bases; bases with no gene match: 15. The germline V gene encodes CDR1 MNHEY and CDR2 SVGEGT. The CDR3 is made up of 18 amino acids. CDR3 in DNA: TGTGCCAGCAATACCATCGGACTAGCGGGAGGGGACTTCGACGAGCAGTACTTC. It specifies CASNTIGLAGGDFDEQYF.

This clone showed up many times. The genes are TRBV30 and TRBJ1-6; D uncertain. This CDR3 is 12 amino acids long. Between the trimmed V and J ends, which lost 0 bases and 13 bases, there was a span of 10 bases. Germline V gene lookup returns CDR1 GTSNPN and CDR2 SVGIG (reference sequence). This CDR3 is CAWSVPDFPLHF. The CDR3 DNA reads TGTGCCTGGAGTGTACCAGATTTCCCCCTCCACTTT.